These 12 T cell receptor beta chains originate from one sample sequenced in a study of T cells expressing NK-cell markers. From its re-call of the 5' RACE reads, TCRdb lists each CDR3 protein once, without DNA. Recorded for this sample: approximately 380,000 distinct CDR3 sequences. The sequenced material came from blood T cells: a sorted CD56 or NKG2C T cell subset, CD4+ or CD8+ T cells, or bulk PBMC T cells (not recorded which). Source of these receptors: a man aged 18-75 years in good health.

CDR3 region: CASRRTSGGGDEQFF. The chain joins TRBV4-2 to TRBJ2-1; TCRdb calls TRBD2, which cannot be checked without DNA. The CDR3 extends over 15 amino acids. Germline assignment: CDR1 LGHNA and CDR2 YNFKEQ.

CDR3 residues: CASSTNPGTGYTDTQYF. V gene TRBV28 combines with J gene TRBJ2-3; TCRdb indicates TRBD1, and absent DNA this call remains unverified. Germline values: CDR1 MDHEN, CDR2 SYDVKM. The CDR3 is made up of 17 amino acids.

The V and J genes are TRBV4-2 and TRBJ2-3; the TCRdb D gene call, TRBD2, has no DNA to confirm it. This CDR3 is built from 14 residues. Germline V gives CDR1 LGHNA, CDR2 YNFKEQ. The CDR3 here is CASSQETSGGAKYF.

The chain links TRBV20-1 to TRBJ2-3; TCRdb designates TRBD2, a call that cannot be tested without DNA. CDR1 and CDR2 (germline): DFQATT, SNEGSKA (reference sequence). The CDR3 is 12 amino acids. This CDR3 is CSASAPEDTQYF.

The chain links TRBV29-1 to TRBJ1-3; the D gene TCRdb calls, TRBD1, cannot be checked with no DNA. Germline V gene data show CDR1 as SQVTM and CDR2 as ANQGSEA. The CDR3 is 16 amino acids. The CDR3: CSVEEGRDPSGNTIYF.

V and J are TRBV6-6 and TRBJ1-5. Looked up from germline, CDR1 is MNHNY and CDR2 is SVGAGI (reference sequence). There are 12 residues in the CDR3. CDR3: CASQVSNQPQHF.

The gene calls are TRBV7-2 and TRBJ2-7. The CDR3 contains 14 residues. The V gene's germline CDR1 is SGHTA and CDR2 FQGNSA. The CDR3 is CASSLTVTSYEQYF. The full variable domain, with the rest looked up from reference TRBV7-2 and TRBJ2-7, is GAGVSQSPSNKVTEKGKDVELRCDPISGHTALYWYRQSLGQGLEFLIYFQGNSAPDKSGLPSDRFSAERTGGSVSTLTIQRTQQEDSAVYLCASSLTVTSYEQYFGPGTRLTVT.

This chain uses TRBV6-5 with TRBJ2-5; TCRdb picks TRBD1, but there is no DNA to check that call. CDR1 is MNHEY and CDR2 is SVGAGI in the germline V gene. The CDR3 is 15 amino acids. The CDR3 region is CASSTPRGSQETQYF.

The chain carries TRBV20-1 and TRBJ2-3. Germline V gene sequence: CDR1 DFQATT, CDR2 SNEGSKA (reference sequence). The CDR3 is 18 residues long. CDR3 in amino acids: CSARVRSNKGLGTDTQYF.

The rearrangement links TRBV7-8 to TRBJ2-1; checking the TCRdb D call of TRBD1 is not possible without DNA. From germline, CDR1 is SGHVS and CDR2 FQNEAQ. The CDR3 contains 16 residues. CDR3 in amino acids: CASSYGPGQGKNEQFF. Drawing the rest from reference TRBV7-8 and TRBJ2-1, the complete variable domain is GAGVSQSPRYKVAKRGQDVALRCDPISGHVSLFWYQQALGQGPEFLTYFQNEAQLDKSGLPSDRFFAERPEGSVSTLKIQRTQQEDSAVYLCASSYGPGQGKNEQFFGPGTRLTVL.

The gene calls are TRBV12-3 or TRBV12-4 and TRBJ1-1; TCRdb returns TRBD1, unconfirmable since there is no DNA. CDR3 length equals 15 residues. This CDR3 is CASRPRGGVNTEAFF.

V usage is TRBV6-1 and J usage is TRBJ2-1; no DNA is available, so the TRBD2 call from TCRdb remains unchecked. Germline CDR1 and CDR2: MNHNS and SASEGT. This CDR3 has 16 amino acids. The CDR3 spells CASSTTSGGSYNEQFF.